Detailed here is one T cell receptor (beta chain). This sample is drawn from a study of blood T cell repertoires in COVID-19. About the research overall: Acute and convalescent COVID-19 specimens originated in the United States, Italy and Spain. The analysed material was cDNA or gDNA that came from T cells, B-cell-depleted T cells, or PBMCs.

Original handling: Cell counts per sample came from amplifying reference gene primers. Method: immunoSEQ multiplex PCR; TCRdb's copy keeps in-frame clones and lacks some. That table supplies the V and J calls and clone size; D and trimming were determined from the DNA. The data hold about 230,000 clones, with 75% to 90% observed a single time. This CDR3 is built from 15 residues. CDR1 is SGHRS, CDR2 YFSETQ, per germline. The V gene lost 1 base and the J gene lost 0 bases, with 10 bases spanning the gap. Sequencing was performed on peripheral blood. This TCR derives from a woman in her sixties or seventies with active or convalescent COVID-19. The chain carries TRBV5-1 and TRBJ1-1; D is unresolved. The CDR3 loop is CASSLSPTMNTEAFF. The CDR3 DNA is TGCGCCAGCAGCTTGTCACCTACCATGAACACTGAAGCTTTCTTT.